These T cell receptor beta chains were read from a single sample in a study of blood T cell repertoires in COVID-19. Profiled with immunoSEQ multiplex PCR; TCRdb holds only in-frame clones, not every one. The table records 200,000 to 250,000 clones, around four fifths of them present only once. Source material: peripheral blood. The receptors originated from a woman in her 70s with COVID-19, enrolled during active disease. CDR3s include the opening cysteine and the closing phenylalanine or tryptophan.

>TRBJ1-6|TRBV7-9
CASSIQGNSPLHF
>TRBJ1-5|TRBV5-1
CASSSPGQGAVQPQHF
>TRBJ1-5|TRBV24-1
CATSTSGRGNQPQHF
>TRBJ1-6|TRBV25-1
CARGGQGFSPLHF
>TRBJ2-4|TRBV27
CASSTPSVGGKNIQYF
>TRBJ1-4|TRBV28
CASRPAGQGAAGEKLFF
>TRBJ2-3|TRBV28
CASSSPGQFTDTQYF
>TRBJ1-1|TRBV15
CATSRVVNTEAFF
>TRBJ2-1|TRBV9
CASSVQGRGSYNEQFF
>TRBJ2-1|TRBV4-3
CASSQEVGLFYNEQFF
>TRBJ2-1|TRBV6-2/TRBV6-3
CASSSPDRGFYEQFF
>TRBJ2-1|TRBV28
CASSFRRSPYNEQFF
>TRBJ1-1|TRBV28
CASSFFNRGRTEAFF
>TRBJ2-7|TRBV7-9
CASSSLPGTSGRLYEQYF
>TRBJ2-3|TRBV9
CASSASAGGTTDTQYF
>TRBJ2-3|TRBV6-5
CASSTRDTQYF
>TRBJ2-7|TRBV12-3/TRBV12-4
CASSPDTGGEQYF
>TRBJ2-7|TRBV7-9
CASSFIERPPYEQYF
>TRBJ2-2|TRBV4-2
CASSQRMVAGGPNTGELFF
>TRBJ2-7|TRBV18
CASSPPKGTYEQYF
>TRBJ1-6|TRBV7-2
CASSPRQGNYNSPLHF
>TRBJ2-1|TRBV20-1
CSASGQVTYNEQFF
>TRBJ1-4|TRBV30
CAWTGLDEKLFF
>TRBJ2-1|TRBV7-2
CASRSSGRSSDNEQFF
>TRBJ1-2|TRBV24-1
CATRSVYGYTF
>TRBJ2-2|TRBV3-1/TRBV3-2
CASSQGLAPNTGELFF
>TRBJ1-2|TRBV3-1/TRBV3-2
CASSQVESGYGYTF
>TRBJ1-3|TRBV29-1
CSTLRDRGGNTIYF
>TRBJ1-5|TRBV10-3
CAIAQDRDQPQHF
>TRBJ2-1|TRBV19
CASSIQGWNEQFF
>TRBJ2-7|TRBV7-9
CASSPTGTLRIEQYF
>TRBJ2-1|TRBV24-1
CATSVTGSGANNEQFF
>TRBJ2-6|TRBV4-3
CASSLYRILAGISGANVLTF
>TRBJ1-2|TRBV29-1
CSVEVPLPSLGGYTF
>TRBJ2-6|TRBV21-1
CASSSRVLTF
>TRBJ1-2|TRBV4-2
CASSQGLSGQLYGYTF
>TRBJ2-3|TRBV30
CAWSGVPGLAGGSIDTQYF
>TRBJ2-3|TRBV20-1
CSARTSGTQYF
>TRBJ2-2|TRBV5-1
CASSWGQRAGELFF
>TRBJ2-7|TRBV11-1
CASSLIAGTSYEQYF
>TRBJ1-6|TRBV5-1
CASSLGQPFNSPLHF
>TRBJ1-2|TRBV28
CASQEGRYGYTF
>TRBJ1-2|TRBV27
CASSFLGGIGDDGYTF
>TRBJ1-5|TRBV3-1/TRBV3-2
CASSSGTNQPQHF
>TRBJ2-1|TRBV5-1
CASSLDLAGTYNEQFF
>TRBJ2-2|TRBV21-1
CASSKVTGVNTGELFF
>TRBJ2-7|TRBV6-2/TRBV6-3
CASSYAHDSYEQYF